This T cell receptor beta chain is from a study of post-analysis software for immune sequencing data. Across the whole study: The cohort encompassed relapsing-remitting, secondary progressive and progressive-relapsing multiple sclerosis disease courses.

Included in the TCR beta cDNA libraries were unique molecular identifiers. TCRdb reprocessed the PCR reads with MiXCR, giving one entry per CDR3 protein. The sample lists roughly 650,000 distinct CDR3 sequences; around 60% were seen once. Trimming took off 0 bases at V and 7 bases at J, with 14 bases between the two ends. Germline CDR1 reads SGHRS; CDR2 reads YFSETQ. The CDR3 has 14 amino acids. This clonotype was counted a few times. Its antigen is still unknown. Study-level results: Higher frequency in patients than in controls was seen for about five TRBV segments, with TRBV5-6, TRBV5-1 and TRBV20-1 among them. Comparison with controls showed significantly lower normalized Chao1 diversity in multiple sclerosis patients.

The chain joins TRBV5-1 to TRBJ2-7, with D tentatively TRBD1 (6 bases). Sequencing was done on a sample of blood. The source of this sequence is a girl aged 2 to 10 with multiple sclerosis. Written as DNA, the CDR3 is TGCGCCAGCAGCTTGGCCGCGACAGGAAGAGAGCAGTACTTC. Protein: CASSLAATGREQYF.